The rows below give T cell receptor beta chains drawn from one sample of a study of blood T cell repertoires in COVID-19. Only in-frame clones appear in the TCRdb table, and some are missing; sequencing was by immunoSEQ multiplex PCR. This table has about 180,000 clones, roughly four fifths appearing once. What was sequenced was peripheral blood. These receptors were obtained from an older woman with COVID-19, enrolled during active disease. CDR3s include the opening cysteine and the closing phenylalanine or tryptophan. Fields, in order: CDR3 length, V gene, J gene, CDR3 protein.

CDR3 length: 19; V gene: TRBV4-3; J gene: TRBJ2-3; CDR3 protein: CASSQTPSGVAGGTDTQYF
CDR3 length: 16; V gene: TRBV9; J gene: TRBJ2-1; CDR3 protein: CASSPTAVSSYNEQFF
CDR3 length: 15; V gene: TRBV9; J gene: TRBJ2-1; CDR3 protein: CASSVVSSGRNEQFF
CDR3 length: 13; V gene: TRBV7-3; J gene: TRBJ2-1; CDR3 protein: CASSSTSLDEQFF
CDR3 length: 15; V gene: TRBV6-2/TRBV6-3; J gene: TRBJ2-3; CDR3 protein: CASSEGGRATDTQYF
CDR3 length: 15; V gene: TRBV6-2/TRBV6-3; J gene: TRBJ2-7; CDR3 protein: CASSYAGRAESEQYF
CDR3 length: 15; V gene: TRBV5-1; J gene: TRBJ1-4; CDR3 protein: CASSLEGAQNEKLFF
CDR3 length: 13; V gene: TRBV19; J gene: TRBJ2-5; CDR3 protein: CASNRGGAETQYF
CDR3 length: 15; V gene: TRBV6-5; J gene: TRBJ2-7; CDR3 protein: CASSTRGGSSYEQYF
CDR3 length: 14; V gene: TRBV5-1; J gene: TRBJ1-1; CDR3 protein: CASSTGQKNTEAFF
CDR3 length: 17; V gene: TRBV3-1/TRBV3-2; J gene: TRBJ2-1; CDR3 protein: CASSQDSGVDGVNEQFF
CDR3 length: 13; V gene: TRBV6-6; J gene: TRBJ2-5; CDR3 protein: CASRLDTGETQYF
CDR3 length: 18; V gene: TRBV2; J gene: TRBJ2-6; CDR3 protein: CASSDRTGALSGANVLTF
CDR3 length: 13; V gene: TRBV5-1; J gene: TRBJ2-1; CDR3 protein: CASSSWDSIEQFF
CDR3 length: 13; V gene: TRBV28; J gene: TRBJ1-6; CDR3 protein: CASSRDRNSPLHF
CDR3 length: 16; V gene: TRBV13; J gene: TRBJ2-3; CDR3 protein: CASSSKRDFSTDTQYF
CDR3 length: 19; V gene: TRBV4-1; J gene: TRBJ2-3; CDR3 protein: CASSQGFAGGPLMADTQYF
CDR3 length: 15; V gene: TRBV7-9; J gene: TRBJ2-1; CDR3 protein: CASSRLGRGGNEQFF
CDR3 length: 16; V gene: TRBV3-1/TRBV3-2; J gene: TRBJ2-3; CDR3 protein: CASSQVSQGASDTQYF
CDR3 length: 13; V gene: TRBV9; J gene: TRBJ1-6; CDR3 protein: CASSVAAGSPLHF
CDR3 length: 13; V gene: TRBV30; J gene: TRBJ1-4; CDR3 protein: CAWGTGAGEKLFF
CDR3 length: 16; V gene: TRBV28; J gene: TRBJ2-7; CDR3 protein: CASQPGGAGTGDEQYF
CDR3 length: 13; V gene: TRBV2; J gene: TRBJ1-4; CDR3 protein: CASSEPPRSRLFF
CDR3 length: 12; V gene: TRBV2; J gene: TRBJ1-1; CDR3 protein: CASSEGNTEAFF
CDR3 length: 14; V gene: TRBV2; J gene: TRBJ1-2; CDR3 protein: CASSVGQGVSDYTF
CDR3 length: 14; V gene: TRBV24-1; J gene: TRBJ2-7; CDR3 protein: CATLLGQNSYEQYF
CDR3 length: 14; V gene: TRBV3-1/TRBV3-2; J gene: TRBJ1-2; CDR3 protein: CASSQDHRVFGYTF
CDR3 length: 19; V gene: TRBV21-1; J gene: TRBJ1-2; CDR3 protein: CASSKAPLGQGTSNYGYTF
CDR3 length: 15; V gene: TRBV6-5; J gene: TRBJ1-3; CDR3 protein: CASRQDRISGNTIYF
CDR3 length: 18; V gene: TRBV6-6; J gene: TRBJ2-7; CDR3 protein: CASSRPPRWTGSSYEQYF
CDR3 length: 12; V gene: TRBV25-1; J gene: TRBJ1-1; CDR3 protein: CASSGGTDEAFF
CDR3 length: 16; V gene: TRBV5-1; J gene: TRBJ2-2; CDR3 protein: CASRRTGPTNTGELFF
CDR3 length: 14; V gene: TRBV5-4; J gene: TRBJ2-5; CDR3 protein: CASSLAGVQETQYF
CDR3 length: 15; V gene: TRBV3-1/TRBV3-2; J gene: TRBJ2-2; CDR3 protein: CASSQGGRYTGELFF
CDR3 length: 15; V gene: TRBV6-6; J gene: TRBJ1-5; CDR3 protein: CASRAGAGTNQPQHF
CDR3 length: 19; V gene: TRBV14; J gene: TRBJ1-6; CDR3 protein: CASSQAKPWGFNYNSPLHF
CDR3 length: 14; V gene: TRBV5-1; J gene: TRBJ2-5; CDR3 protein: CASSLPQGGETQYF
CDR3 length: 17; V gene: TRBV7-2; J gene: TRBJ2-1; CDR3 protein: CASSFPLTGLVTNEQFF
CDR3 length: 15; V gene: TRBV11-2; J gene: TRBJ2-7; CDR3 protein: CASSPSRGSAYEQYF
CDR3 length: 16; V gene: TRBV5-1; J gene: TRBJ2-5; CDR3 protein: CASSLGNRPHRETQYF
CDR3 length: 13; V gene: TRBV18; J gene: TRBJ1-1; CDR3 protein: CASSPNIETEAFF
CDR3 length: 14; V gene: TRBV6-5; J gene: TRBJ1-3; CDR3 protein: CASSPGASGNTIYF
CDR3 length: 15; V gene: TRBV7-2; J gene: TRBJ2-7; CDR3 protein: CASSFGLAGGYEQYF
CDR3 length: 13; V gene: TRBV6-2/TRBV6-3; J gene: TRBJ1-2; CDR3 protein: CASSPTGTYGYTF
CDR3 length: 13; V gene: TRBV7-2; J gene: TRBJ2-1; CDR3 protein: CASSSRTSFEQFF
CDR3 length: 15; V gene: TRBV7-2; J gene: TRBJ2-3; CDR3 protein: CASSLYATGESTQYF
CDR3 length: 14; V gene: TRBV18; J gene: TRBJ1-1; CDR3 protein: CASSPSGPNTEAFF
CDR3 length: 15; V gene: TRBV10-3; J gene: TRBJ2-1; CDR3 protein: CAISESEFVLNEQFF
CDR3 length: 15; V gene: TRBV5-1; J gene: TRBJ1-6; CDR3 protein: CASSTRDSYNSPLHF
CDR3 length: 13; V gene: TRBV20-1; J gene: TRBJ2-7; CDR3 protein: CSAGGTGGNEQYF
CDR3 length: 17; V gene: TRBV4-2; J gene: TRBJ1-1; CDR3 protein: CASSQGGLEARGTEAFF
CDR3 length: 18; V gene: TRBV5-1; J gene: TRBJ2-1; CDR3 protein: CASSTGPSGRDLYNEQFF
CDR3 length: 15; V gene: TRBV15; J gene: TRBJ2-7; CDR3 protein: CATSRELGQGYEQYF
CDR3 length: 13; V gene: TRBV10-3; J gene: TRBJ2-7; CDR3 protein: CATGTSETYEQYF
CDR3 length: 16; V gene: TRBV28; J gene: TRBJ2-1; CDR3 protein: CASRSSLAEGYNEQFF